This T cell receptor (beta chain) was recovered during a study of beta chain features in type 1 diabetes. Expressed TCRB transcripts were sequenced because the isolated RNA had all been reverse transcribed beforehand. Sequencing was performed with immunoSEQ multiplex PCR; in TCRdb, only in-frame clones are kept and a portion is missing. The table lists 200,000 to 300,000 clones, 14% of them singletons. The CDR3 extends over 14 amino acids. In germline, CDR1 is SQVTM, CDR2 ANQGSEA. Trimming removed 7 bases at V and 0 bases at J, with 16 bases between. This clone has at least ten counts. This sequence joins TRBV29-1 and TRBJ2-7, with a tentative D call TRBD2 (5 bases). Sequencing was done on a sample of naive CD4+ T cells from blood. The clonotype was recovered from a woman in her forties in good health. CDR3 in DNA: TGCAGCGCGAGACGGTTGGAGGACTCCTACGAGCAGTACTTC. This codes for CSARRLEDSYEQYF.